The T cell receptor (beta chain) described here comes from a study of regulatory T cells in long-lasting Graves disease. The CDR3 is 13 residues long. Trimming cost V 3 bases and J 7 bases; bases outside gene matches: 5. Germline values: CDR1 SNHLY, CDR2 FYNNEI. Investigators prepared the TCR beta libraries by applying iRepertoire HTBI primers and Arm-PCR of CDR3 regions. TCRdb called the multiplex PCR reads again in MiXCR, with one record for every CDR3 protein. Here the sample spans hundreds of thousands of distinct CDR3 sequences, about 32% being singletons. Time point in this sample: persistent/refractory GD, antithyroid drugs over 5 years with positive TRAb. From PBMCs, RNA was extracted and then used to make the TCR library.

The TCR originated in a female donor with Graves disease. The source material was peripheral blood mononuclear cells (PBMCs), sampled when the disease was refractory, from a patient treated with antithyroid drugs. The chain carries TRBV2 and TRBJ1-1; TRBD1 agrees at 7 bases. The CDR3 region has the DNA TGTGCCAGCAGTGACAGGGGGTCGGATGAAGCTTTCTTT. Translating it yields CASSDRGSDEAFF.